The rows below give T cell receptor beta chains drawn from one sample of a study of T cell changes during pregnancy in multiple sclerosis. Method: immunoSEQ multiplex PCR; TCRdb's copy keeps in-frame clones and lacks some. The sample holds 50,000 or so clones, 75% to 95% seen once. Material: peripheral blood, obtained after pregnancy. These TCRs come from a female donor in good health, enrolled as a control in a pregnancy study. The CDR3 runs from the conserved cysteine through the conserved F or W. A D gene is named only where the DNA matches it firmly. Rows give clone size only sometimes, using once, few, many, or a class for an expanded clone.

j_call v_call clone_size d_call cdr3_nt cdr3_aa
TRBJ1-1 TRBV7-9 NA NA TGTGCCAGCAGCCCCCCCCGGGATGTTACTGAAGCTTTCTTT CASSPPRDVTEAFF
TRBJ2-7 TRBV5-8 once TRBD1 TGTGCCAGCAGCTTACAGGGGGCTTCCTACGAGCAGTACTTC CASSLQGASYEQYF
TRBJ1-6 TRBV5-4 NA NA TGTGCCAGCAGAGGGAGCCCTGGGGATTCACCCCTCCACTTT CASRGSPGDSPLHF
TRBJ1-2 TRBV4-2 NA NA TGTGCCAGCAGCCAAGACGGTAACTATGGCTACACCTTC CASSQDGNYGYTF
TRBJ2-3 TRBV21-1 NA NA TGTGCCAGCAGCAACCCAAGTGTTCGGGGGGCAGATACGCAGTATTTT CASSNPSVRGADTQYF
TRBJ2-2 TRBV5-1 NA TRBD1 TGCGCCAGCAGCTTGAAGGGACAGGGGGCCACTTACACCGGGGAGCTGTTTTTT CASSLKGQGATYTGELFF
TRBJ2-7 TRBV2 NA TRBD2 TGTGCCAGTCGAGCGGGGGGCTCCTACGAGCAGTACTTC CASRAGGSYEQYF
TRBJ2-7 TRBV7-2 once NA TGTGCCAGCAGCTCCCTGCGGGTAGCGGCTGCCTACGAGCAGTACTTC CASSSLRVAAAYEQYF
TRBJ2-7 TRBV6-6 NA TRBD1 TGTGCCAGCAGTCCCGGGACAGGGGTAAGGTACGAGCAGTACTTC CASSPGTGVRYEQYF
TRBJ1-1 TRBV28 NA NA TGTGCCAGCACCCTGGAGGGGACCGGGAACACTGAAGCTTTCTTT CASTLEGTGNTEAFF
TRBJ2-7 TRBV6-5 NA NA TGTGCCAGCAGTTACGGGACTCTCTCCTACGAGCAGTACTTC CASSYGTLSYEQYF
TRBJ1-1 TRBV7-9 NA TRBD1 TGTGCCAGCAGCTTAGCGGGACAGGGGACGGACACTGAAGCTTTCTTT CASSLAGQGTDTEAFF
TRBJ1-1 TRBV7-2 NA NA TGTGCCAGCAGCCCAAGTGGACAGCCGAACACTGAAGCTTTCTTT CASSPSGQPNTEAFF
TRBJ1-1 TRBV18 NA NA TGTGCCAGCTCACTGGCCTTAACAGGGAACACTGAAGCTTTCTTT CASSLALTGNTEAFF
TRBJ2-1 TRBV5-1 few TRBD2 TGCGCCAGCAGCTCCTCTAGCGGCGTTGGCAATGAGCAGTTCTTC CASSSSSGVGNEQFF
TRBJ2-7 TRBV2 once TRBD2 TGTGCCAGCAATTTAGCGGGGCCGACCTACGAGCAGTACTTC CASNLAGPTYEQYF
TRBJ1-2 TRBV6-5 medium-sized NA TGTGCCAGCAGTTACGACCCACAGGGAAACTATGGCTACACCTTC CASSYDPQGNYGYTF
TRBJ2-7 TRBV28 NA TRBD2 TGTGCCAGCATCCAAGCGGGAGGGCCGAGGGAGCAGTACTTC CASIQAGGPREQYF
TRBJ2-4 TRBV2 NA NA TGTGCCAGCGCACGTGAGAAACCTCGTATTCAGTACTTC CASAREKPRIQYF
TRBJ1-1 TRBV6-1 once TRBD1 TGTGCCAGCAGTGTTTTGTTTCGGGTCGAGACAGGGGGTAACGCTGAAGCTTTCTTT CASSVLFRVETGGNAEAFF
TRBJ1-1 TRBV14 NA NA TGTGCCAGCAGCCAAGCCTGGCTGATGAAACACAAAGCTTTCTTT CASSQAWLMKHKAFF
TRBJ2-7 TRBV6-1 NA NA TGTGCCAGCAGGGACAGGGAGGGGGGCTCCTACGAGCAGTACTTC CASRDREGGSYEQYF
TRBJ1-1 TRBV4-1 NA TRBD1 TGCGCCAGCAGCCAAGAACCTCTGACAGGGGGAAACACTGAAGCTTTCTTT CASSQEPLTGGNTEAFF
TRBJ2-7 TRBV7-9 NA NA TGTGCCAGCAGCTTAAATCGGCAGGGCACCTACGAGCAGTACTTC CASSLNRQGTYEQYF
TRBJ1-4 TRBV7-2 NA NA TGTGCCAGCAGCTTAGGACAGGTTCCTGAAAAACTGTTTTTT CASSLGQVPEKLFF
TRBJ1-6 TRBV9 NA NA TGTGCCAGCAGCGTAGGGCGACAGTTTAATTCACCCCTCCACTTT CASSVGRQFNSPLHF
TRBJ1-4 TRBV5-1 NA TRBD1 TGCGCCAGCAGCTTGGTTACAGGGGGCGATGAAAAACTGTTTTTT CASSLVTGGDEKLFF
TRBJ1-5 TRBV4-1 NA NA TGCGCCAGCAGCCAAGGAAGCTCGGATCAGCCCCAGCATTTT CASSQGSSDQPQHF
TRBJ2-3 TRBV6-1 NA NA TGTGCCAGCACCAAATCTTCGGGATACACAGATACGCAGTATTTT CASTKSSGYTDTQYF
TRBJ2-1 TRBV10-3 NA NA TGTGCCATCAGTGAGTGGGCGGGCAAATACAATGAGCAGTTCTTC CAISEWAGKYNEQFF
TRBJ2-3 TRBV7-9 NA NA TGTGCCAGCAGCTCAGCTCAGATCACAGATACGCAGTATTTT CASSSAQITDTQYF
TRBJ2-3 TRBV6-1 once NA TGTGCCAGCTTTTTCCGGGTAGCATACGAGGGTACGCAGTATTTT CASFFRVAYEGTQYF
TRBJ1-5 TRBV2 NA TRBD1 TGTGCCAGCAGGGGACAGGTCCAGCCCCAGCATTTT CASRGQVQPQHF
TRBJ2-7 TRBV11-2 NA TRBD1 TGTGCCAGCAGCCTCCCACAGGGGGCCTCCTACGAGCAGTACTTC CASSLPQGASYEQYF
TRBJ2-5 TRBV6-5 NA NA TGTGCCAGCAGTTACTTCGTCGGGGAGACCCAGTACTTC CASSYFVGETQYF
TRBJ1-2 TRBV9 NA TRBD1 TGTGCCAGCAGCCCGTCAGACAGGGGGCTGCGAGGCTACACCTTC CASSPSDRGLRGYTF
TRBJ1-5 TRBV18 NA NA TGTGCCAGCTCACCCGGGACATCTCAACCCCAGCATTTT CASSPGTSQPQHF
TRBJ1-1 TRBV5-4 NA NA TGTGCCAGCAGCTTGGGACAGCTCTACACTGAAGCTTTCTTT CASSLGQLYTEAFF
TRBJ1-3 TRBV9 NA TRBD1 TGTGCCAGCAGCGCGACAGGGACCTCTGGAAACACCATATATTTT CASSATGTSGNTIYF
TRBJ1-5 TRBV28 NA TRBD1 TGTGCCAGCAGTTTATTTGGACAGGGCAATCAGCCCCAGCATTTT CASSLFGQGNQPQHF
TRBJ1-6 TRBV2 NA TRBD1 TGTGCCAGCTGGACAGGGTTTAATTCACCCCTCCACTTT CASWTGFNSPLHF
TRBJ2-7 TRBV6-5 NA NA TGTGCCAGCAGTTTGTCCCCACTATCCTTGGAGCAGTACTTC CASSLSPLSLEQYF
TRBJ1-2 TRBV19 NA NA TGTGCCAGTAGTTTCTCGGGGGTGACGTTCTATGGCTACACCTTC CASSFSGVTFYGYTF
TRBJ2-2 TRBV5-5 NA NA TGTGCCAGCAGCTTTGGCAGGGAGGCCGGGGAGCTGTTTTTT CASSFGREAGELFF
TRBJ1-1 TRBV7-9 once TRBD1 TGTGCCAGCAGTGAACAGGGGAGGAACACTGAAGCTTTCTTT CASSEQGRNTEAFF
TRBJ2-3 TRBV5-1 few TRBD2 TGCGCCAGCAGCGGGGGGTGGACTAGCGGGGGCCGCACAGATACGCAGTATTTT CASSGGWTSGGRTDTQYF
TRBJ1-3 TRBV2 NA NA TGTGCCAGCAGTGAACCGGGGTCTGGAAACACCATATATTTT CASSEPGSGNTIYF